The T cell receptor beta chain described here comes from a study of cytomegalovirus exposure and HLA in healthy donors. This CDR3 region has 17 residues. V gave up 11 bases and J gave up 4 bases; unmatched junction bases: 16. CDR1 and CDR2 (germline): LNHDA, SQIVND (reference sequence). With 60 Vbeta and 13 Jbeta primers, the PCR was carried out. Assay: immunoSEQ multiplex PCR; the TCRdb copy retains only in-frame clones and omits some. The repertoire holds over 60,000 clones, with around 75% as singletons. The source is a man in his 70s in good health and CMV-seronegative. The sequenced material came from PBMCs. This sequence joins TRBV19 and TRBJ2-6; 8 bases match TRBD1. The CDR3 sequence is CASLRAGGLKGANVLTF. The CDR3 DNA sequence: TGTGCCTCCTTACGGGCAGGGGGCCTCAAAGGGGCCAACGTCCTGACTTTC.